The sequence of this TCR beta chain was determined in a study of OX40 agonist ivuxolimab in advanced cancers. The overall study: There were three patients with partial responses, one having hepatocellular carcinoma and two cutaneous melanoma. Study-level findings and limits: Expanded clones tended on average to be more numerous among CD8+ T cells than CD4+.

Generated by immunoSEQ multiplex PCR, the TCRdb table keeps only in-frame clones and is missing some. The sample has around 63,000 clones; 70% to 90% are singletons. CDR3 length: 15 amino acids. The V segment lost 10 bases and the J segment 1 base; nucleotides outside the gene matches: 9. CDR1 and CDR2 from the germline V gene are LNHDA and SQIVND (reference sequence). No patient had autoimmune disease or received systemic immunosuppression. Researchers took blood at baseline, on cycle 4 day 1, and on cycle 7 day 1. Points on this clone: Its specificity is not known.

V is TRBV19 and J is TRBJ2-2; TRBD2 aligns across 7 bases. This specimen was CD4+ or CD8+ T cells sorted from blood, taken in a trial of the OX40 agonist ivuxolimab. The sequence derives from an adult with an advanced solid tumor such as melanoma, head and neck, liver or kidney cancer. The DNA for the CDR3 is TGTGCCACCGAACTAGCGAGCCTGAACACCGGGGAGCTGTTTTTT. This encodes CATELASLNTGELFF.